The rows below give T cell receptor beta chains drawn from one sample of a study of T cell repertoires in cytomegalovirus infection. TCRdb reanalysed the reads using MiXCR and keeps one entry per CDR3 protein. Found here are a few hundred thousand distinct CDR3 sequences, 26% of them singletons; the top ten hold over 10%. Input material: PBMCs. The receptors come from a human donor in good health (CMV status not recorded). Some clones in this sample may be carry-over from other donors' samples. Each CDR3 is given with its conserved first and last residue. Each record gives: clone size, V gene, J gene, D gene, CDR3 protein, CDR3 DNA. A D gene is named only where the DNA matches it firmly. Clone size is not always given. Where it is, it says once, few, many or a class for expanded clones.

abundance: .
v_gene: TRBV29-1
j_gene: TRBJ2-5
d_gene: TRBD1
CDR3aa: CSVEEVPGQVQVAQYF
CDR3nt: TGCAGCGTTGAAGAGGTACCGGGACAGGTTCAAGTGGCCCAGTACTTC

abundance: .
v_gene: TRBV7-9
j_gene: TRBJ2-1
d_gene: .
CDR3aa: CASSLASLVNEQFF
CDR3nt: TGTGCCAGCAGCTTAGCGAGTCTAGTCAATGAGCAGTTCTTC

abundance: .
v_gene: TRBV7-6
j_gene: TRBJ2-5
d_gene: .
CDR3aa: CASSLGIGTQETQYF
CDR3nt: TGTGCCAGCAGCTTAGGTATCGGAACCCAAGAGACCCAGTACTTC

abundance: .
v_gene: TRBV28
j_gene: TRBJ1-5
d_gene: TRBD1
CDR3aa: CASRFPGDRGQPQHF
CDR3nt: TGTGCCAGCAGGTTCCCGGGGGACAGGGGTCAGCCCCAGCATTTT

abundance: .
v_gene: TRBV28
j_gene: TRBJ2-4
d_gene: .
CDR3aa: CASQGRNKNIQYF
CDR3nt: TGTGCCAGCCAGGGGAGAAACAAAAACATTCAGTACTTC

abundance: many
v_gene: TRBV7-2
j_gene: TRBJ1-1
d_gene: TRBD1
CDR3aa: CASSPRQGAEAFF
CDR3nt: TGTGCCAGCAGCCCGAGACAGGGGGCTGAAGCTTTCTTT

abundance: .
v_gene: TRBV7-2
j_gene: TRBJ2-2
d_gene: TRBD2
CDR3aa: CASSLVAGVLGELFF
CDR3nt: TGTGCCAGCAGCTTAGTGGCGGGAGTTCTTGGGGAGCTGTTTTTT

abundance: .
v_gene: TRBV7-6
j_gene: TRBJ2-1
d_gene: TRBD2
CDR3aa: CASSRPGLLYNEQFF
CDR3nt: TGTGCCAGCAGTCGACCGGGACTACTCTACAATGAGCAGTTCTTC

abundance: few
v_gene: TRBV7-2
j_gene: TRBJ1-2
d_gene: .
CDR3aa: CASSSLNGGGGYTF
CDR3nt: TGTGCCAGCAGCTCGCTCAACGGGGGGGGTGGCTACACCTTC

abundance: few
v_gene: TRBV7-9
j_gene: TRBJ1-2
d_gene: .
CDR3aa: CASSSATNYGYTF
CDR3nt: TGTGCCAGCAGCTCAGCCACTAACTATGGCTACACCTTC

abundance: .
v_gene: TRBV15
j_gene: TRBJ2-5
d_gene: TRBD2
CDR3aa: CATSWGLGETQYF
CDR3nt: TGTGCCACCAGCTGGGGACTAGGGGAGACCCAGTACTTC

abundance: few
v_gene: TRBV20-1
j_gene: TRBJ1-2
d_gene: .
CDR3aa: CSATGRDGYTF
CDR3nt: TGCAGTGCTACAGGGAGAGACGGCTACACCTTC